The present T cell receptor (beta chain) was sequenced within a study of T cells in localized non-small cell lung cancer. Study-wide results and caveats: Appearing in adjacent lung were a median roughly 60 of the top 100 tumor clones.

The CDR3 runs to 16 residues. Germline V CDR1 and CDR2: SGDLS, YYNGEE. The V and J ends lost 3 bases and 4 bases respectively, with 19 bases between them. Assay used: immunoSEQ multiplex PCR; TCRdb lists only in-frame clones, some missing. The data contain roughly 2,300 clones, roughly a third of them singletons. This clone is medium-sized. The target antigen is unknown. The J gene is TRBJ1-1, the V gene TRBV9, with D unclear. The source of this sequence is a male donor aged 60 or over with stage I lung adenocarcinoma. The source material was normal lung tissue next to the tumor, sampled before any cancer treatment. The CDR3: CASSAPGGGSSTEAFF. CDR3 nucleotide sequence: TGTGCCAGCAGCGCCCCGGGAGGTGGATCTAGCACTGAAGCTTTCTTT.